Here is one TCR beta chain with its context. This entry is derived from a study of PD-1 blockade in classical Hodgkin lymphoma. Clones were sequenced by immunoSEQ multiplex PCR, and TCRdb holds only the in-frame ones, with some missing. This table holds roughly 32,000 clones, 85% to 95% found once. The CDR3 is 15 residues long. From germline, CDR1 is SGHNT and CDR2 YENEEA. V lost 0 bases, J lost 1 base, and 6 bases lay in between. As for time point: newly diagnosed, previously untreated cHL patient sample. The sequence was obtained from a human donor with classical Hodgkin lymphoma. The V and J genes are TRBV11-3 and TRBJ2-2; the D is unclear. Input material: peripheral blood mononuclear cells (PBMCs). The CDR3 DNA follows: TGTGCCAGCAGCTTAGATAGATGGAACACCGGGGAGCTGTTTTTT. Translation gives CASSLDRWNTGELFF.